The 27 T cell receptor beta chains listed next were all sequenced from one sample in a study of CD8 T cells in ankylosing spondylitis. Study outcomes and limitations: A TCR beta motif made of 7 to 9 highly homologous variants seemed typical of ankylosing spondylitis blood.

TCRdb analysed the 5' RACE reads with MiXCR anew, one entry per CDR3 protein. This sample has hundreds of thousands of distinct CDR3 sequences; around 26% occur once, and the top ten carry roughly 1%. These TCRs are of unknown antigen specificity. The sequenced sample was blood, either unsorted or a sorted T cell fraction (not recorded which). The receptors come from a male donor with ankylosing spondylitis.

V is TRBV24-1 and J is TRBJ2-5; possibly TRBD2 for D (5 bases). This CDR3 is 14 amino acids long. The germline V gene encodes CDR1 KGHDR and CDR2 SFDVKD. V dropped 4 bases and J dropped 3 bases, with 11 bases sitting between them. This CDR3 reads CATSEAAGEETQYF. CDR3 nucleotide sequence: TGTGCCACCAGTGAAGCGGCCGGGGAAGAGACCCAGTACTTC.

This clonotype was counted many times. The CDR3 nucleotides read TGTGCCAGCAGTATCCGGGCGGAGACCCAGTACTTC. This gives the protein CASSIRAETQYF. The chain uses TRBV5-6 and TRBJ2-5; D gene ambiguous. CDR3 length: 12 residues. V was pared by 5 bases and J by 5 bases, with 10 bases between. Germline CDR1 and CDR2: SGHDT and YYEEEE. Together with reference TRBV5-6 and TRBJ2-5, the CDR3 gives the full variable domain: DAGVTQSPTHLIKTRGQQVTLRCSPKSGHDTVSWYQQALGQGPQFIFQYYEEEERQRGNFPDRFSGHQFPNYSSELNVNALLLGDSALYLCASSIRAETQYFGPGTRLLVL.

This clonotype was counted a few times. This chain connects TRBV5-1 to TRBJ2-1; TRBD1 is a possible D gene (5 bases). Trimming pared 0 bases from V and 5 bases from J, leaving 12 bases between. CDR1 is SGHRS and CDR2 is YFSETQ in the germline V gene. CDR3 length: 15 residues. CDR3 amino acids: CASSLGLLQDNEQFF. The CDR3 bases are TGCGCCAGCAGCTTGGGCCTCCTACAGGACAATGAGCAGTTCTTC. Based on the CDR3 plus reference TRBV5-1 and TRBJ2-1, the full variable domain is KAGVTQTPRYLIKTRGQQVTLSCSPISGHRSVSWYQQTPGQGLQFLFEYFSETQRNKGNFPGRFSGRQFSNSRSEMNVSTLELGDSALYLCASSLGLLQDNEQFFGPGTRLTVL.

The CDR3 DNA sequence: TGTGCCAGCAGCCAAGGGCTAGCGGGGTCTGGGGAGCAGTTCTTC. Its protein product is CASSQGLAGSGEQFF. The chain uses TRBV3-1 and TRBJ2-1, with 9 positions matching TRBD2. Trimming cost V 1 base and J 10 bases; bases outside gene matches: 8. Germline V CDR1 and CDR2: LGHDT, YNNKEL (reference sequence). CDR3 length: 15 residues.

The sample holds a few counts of this clonotype. The chain recombines TRBV30 with TRBJ2-5; 10 nucleotides align to TRBD1. This CDR3 spans 15 amino acids. V shed 3 bases and J 4 bases; nucleotides not matched to a gene: 8. Looked up from germline, CDR1 is GTSNPN and CDR2 is SVGIG (reference sequence). CDR3: CAWSVGQGSSETQYF. The DNA of the CDR3 is TGTGCCTGGAGCGTGGGACAGGGGAGTTCAGAGACCCAGTACTTC. Full variable domain (rest looked up from reference TRBV30 and TRBJ2-5): SQTIHQWPATLVQPVGSPLSLECTVEGTSNPNLYWYRQAAGRGLQLLFYSVGIGQISSEVPQNLSASRPQDRQFILSSKKLLLSDSGFYLCAWSVGQGSSETQYFGPGTRLLVL.

This clonotype was observed a handful of times. V is TRBV20-1 and J is TRBJ1-1; 9 nucleotides agree with TRBD1. The CDR3 is made up of 15 amino acids. J gave up 6 bases and V 5 bases, and 13 bases lay outside the gene matches. In germline, CDR1 is DFQATT, CDR2 SNEGSKA (reference sequence). In DNA form, the CDR3 reads TGCAGTGCTGCCCGGGGACAGGGCACAGGAGCTGAAGCTTTCTTT. It specifies CSAARGQGTGAEAFF.

Only a few counts were recorded for this clonotype. This rearrangement joins TRBV9 to TRBJ1-1; D is uncertain. Germline V gives CDR1 SGDLS, CDR2 YYNGEE. The V and J ends lost 1 base and 0 bases respectively, with 10 bases between them. The CDR3 extends over 15 amino acids. CDR3 in amino acids: CASSVRGDMNTEAFF. As DNA, the CDR3 is TGTGCCAGCAGCGTACGAGGAGACATGAACACTGAAGCTTTCTTT.

The chain couples TRBV7-7 to TRBJ2-1, with TRBD2 matching over 7 bases. The ends lost 1 base at V and 6 bases at J; junction bases unmatched: 6. The CDR3 extends over 15 amino acids. The V gene's germline CDR1 is SSHAT and CDR2 FNYEAQ (reference sequence). CDR3 nucleotide sequence: TGTGCCAGCAGCTTAGGGCCACCGGGGGGCAATGAGCAGTTCTTC. This encodes CASSLGPPGGNEQFF.

The chain is built from TRBV6-5 and TRBJ2-1, with 7 bases aligning to TRBD2. The V gene end was trimmed by 2 bases and the J gene end by 6 bases; junction bases not matched to a gene: 16. The CDR3 loop spans 18 amino acids. Germline V gene sequence: CDR1 MNHEY, CDR2 SVGAGI. The CDR3 here is CASSYPPRGRELGNEQFF. Here the CDR3 DNA reads TGTGCCAGCAGTTACCCGCCCCGTGGGAGGGAACTGGGCAATGAGCAGTTCTTC.

The gene calls are TRBV5-4 and TRBJ2-1; D might be TRBD1 (5 bases). The CDR3 totals 13 residues. The V end was cut by 1 base, the J end by 8 bases, with 10 bases between. CDR1 SGHNT and CDR2 YYREEE come from the germline V gene (reference sequence). The CDR3 bases are TGTGCCAGCAGCTTGTCAGCCAGGGATGAGCAGTTCTTC. Encoded protein: CASSLSARDEQFF.

The V call is TRBV7-2, the J call TRBJ2-2; possible D gene TRBD2, 6 bases. Trimming took off 4 bases at V and 4 bases at J, with 13 bases between the two ends. The CDR3 sequence is 15 residues long. The germline V gene has CDR1 SGHTA and CDR2 FQGNSA. In nucleotides, the CDR3 is TGTGCCAGCAGCTCCGGGGGACGGAGCACCGGGGAGCTGTTTTTT. It codes for CASSSGGRSTGELFF.

The chain is built from TRBV20-1 and TRBJ2-5; maybe TRBD1 (6 bases). The germline V gene encodes CDR1 DFQATT and CDR2 SNEGSKA (reference sequence). The V gene lost 1 base and the J gene lost 5 bases, with 11 bases spanning the gap. This CDR3 contains 13 residues. CDR3 amino acids: CSARAGTWETQYF. The CDR3 DNA is TGCAGTGCTAGAGCGGGGACATGGGAGACCCAGTACTTC.

The V call is TRBV2, the J call TRBJ1-5; D call uncertain. V was clipped by 1 base and J by 2 bases, with 9 bases between them. Germline V lookup: CDR1 SNHLY, CDR2 FYNNEI. The CDR3 consists of 15 residues. As DNA, the CDR3 is TGTGCCAGCAGTGAAGATGGGCTAGGCAATCAGCCCCAGCATTTT. Protein sequence: CASSEDGLGNQPQHF. Combining the CDR3 with reference TRBV2 and TRBJ1-5 gives the whole variable domain EPEVTQTPSHQVTQMGQEVILRCVPISNHLYFYWYRQILGQKVEFLVSFYNNEISEKSEIFDDQFSVERPDGSNFTLKIRSTKLEDSAMYFCASSEDGLGNQPQHFGDGTRLSIL.

The rearrangement uses TRBV15 and TRBJ1-2, with a tentative D call TRBD1 (5 bases). Germline V gives CDR1 LNHNV, CDR2 YYDKDF (reference sequence). V was cut by 3 bases and J by 7 bases, with 15 bases left in between. This CDR3 region has 14 residues. As DNA, the CDR3 is TGTGCCACCAGCAGGACAGAGGGAAGGGGTGGCTACACCTTC. Translating gives CATSRTEGRGGYTF.

J is TRBJ2-7 and V is TRBV11-3; D unresolved. The CDR3 spans 14 residues. Trimming left V 5 bases short and J 4 bases short, with 15 bases between. Germline CDR1 is SGHNT and CDR2 is YENEEA. For the CDR3, the DNA is TGTGCCAGCAGCCTAATCACCGGGCCATACGAGCAGTACGTC. Its translation is CASSLITGPYEQYV.

This chain uses TRBV12-3 or TRBV12-4 with TRBJ2-1; no definite D call. This CDR3 region has 11 residues. The V end was cut by 10 bases, the J end by 8 bases, with 12 bases between. The CDR3 spells CATGTADEQFF. The CDR3 coding sequence is TGTGCCACCGGAACGGCAGATGAGCAGTTCTTC.

The V and J genes are TRBV11-2 and TRBJ2-1; D uncertain. V shed 0 bases and J shed 0 bases, with 15 bases lying between them. In germline, CDR1 is SGHAT, CDR2 FQNNGV. The CDR3 contains 18 residues. CDR3 DNA sequence: TGTGCCAGCAGCTTAGATCTGTCGCGAGAGAGCTCCTACAATGAGCAGTTCTTC. It encodes CASSLDLSRESSYNEQFF.

This clonotype was seen more than once but under ten times. The V and J genes are TRBV10-2 and TRBJ1-1; no reliable D call. Per the germline V gene, CDR1 is WSHSY and CDR2 is SAAADI. The CDR3 covers 17 residues. V dropped 0 bases and J dropped 5 bases, with 19 bases sitting between them. The CDR3 region has the DNA TGCGCCAGCAGTGAGTCTCCTGGACGGCTAATAAGGACTGAAGCTTTCTTT. Amino acids: CASSESPGRLIRTEAFF.

This clonotype was observed once. V and J are TRBV19 and TRBJ1-1, with a tentative D call TRBD1 (5 bases). The V gene's germline CDR1 is LNHDA and CDR2 SQIVND (reference sequence). V lost 1 base, J lost 2 bases, and 8 bases lay in between. The CDR3 is made up of 14 amino acids. CDR3 in amino acids: CASSIGQINTEAFF. In DNA, the CDR3 is TGTGCCAGTAGTATAGGACAGATTAACACTGAAGCTTTCTTT.

The rearrangement links TRBV10-1 to TRBJ1-4; unclear D gene. This CDR3 is 13 amino acids long. With 4 bases removed from V and 7 bases from J, the gap between germline ends came to 10 bases. CDR1 is WNHNN, CDR2 SYGVQD, per germline (reference sequence). CDR3 nucleotides: TGCGCCAGCAGTGGGGGTTCCGGTGAAAAACTGTTTTTT. Encoded protein: CASSGGSGEKLFF.

This chain uses TRBV6-5 with TRBJ2-3; TRBD1 is a possible D gene (7 bases). The CDR3 sequence is 15 residues long. Trimming removed 4 bases from V and 2 bases from J, with 13 bases in between. The V gene's germline CDR1 is MNHEY and CDR2 SVGAGI. The CDR3 loop is CASSSRGADTDTQYF. The CDR3 DNA follows: TGTGCCAGCAGTTCCAGGGGGGCGGACACAGATACGCAGTATTTT.

The chain couples TRBV20-1 to TRBJ2-7; TRBD1 or TRBD2 may be the D gene (5 bases each). The CDR3 totals 13 residues. Germline-derived CDR1 and CDR2 are DFQATT and SNEGSKA (reference sequence). V shed 5 bases and J shed 3 bases, with 14 bases lying between them. CDR3 coding DNA: TGCAGTGCTTCCGGGACCTCCCTCTACGAGCAGTACGTC. As protein: CSASGTSLYEQYV.

This clonotype occurred a few times. The chain is built from TRBV20-1 and TRBJ1-5, with D unresolved. Germline V CDR1 and CDR2: DFQATT, SNEGSKA (reference sequence). The CDR3 contains 15 residues. Trimming cost V 3 bases and J 0 bases, with 12 bases left between them. CDR3 in DNA: TGCAGTGCTAGTCGGGATCCCTATAGCAATCAGCCCCAGCATTTT. It translates to CSASRDPYSNQPQHF.

In its sample, this clonotype was seen a few times. The gene calls are TRBV12-3 or TRBV12-4 and TRBJ2-3; perhaps TRBD2 as D (5 bases). Trimming removed 6 bases at V and 6 bases at J, with 10 bases between. This CDR3 is built from 12 residues. The CDR3: CASSHTRDTQYF. The CDR3 DNA reads TGTGCCAGCAGCCATACTAGGGATACGCAGTATTTT.

This clonotype occurred a few times. V and J are TRBV24-1 and TRBJ1-1; 7 bases match TRBD1. Germline V lookup: CDR1 KGHDR, CDR2 SFDVKD. The trim removed 8 bases at V and 7 bases at J, leaving 6 bases unmatched. This CDR3 has 12 residues. The CDR3 sequence is CATNNRGHEAFF. The CDR3 bases are TGTGCCACCAATAACAGGGGACATGAAGCTTTCTTT.

The chain uses TRBV6-6 and TRBJ1-2, with D perhaps TRBD1 (6 bases). This CDR3 has 13 amino acids. CDR1 MNHNY and CDR2 SVGAGI come from the germline V gene (reference sequence). The ends were cut back, 2 bases at V and 2 bases at J, with 6 bases in the middle. The CDR3 is CASSYGTNYGYTF. In nucleotides, the CDR3 is TGTGCCAGCAGTTACGGGACAAACTATGGCTACACCTTC.

The CDR3 bases are TGCAGTGCTAGAGATGGGGGGGTAGGTGAAAAACTGTTTTTT. Protein: CSARDGGVGEKLFF. The rearrangement joins TRBV20-1 to TRBJ1-4, with D possibly matching TRBD1 (5 bases). Germline values: CDR1 DFQATT, CDR2 SNEGSKA (reference sequence). The CDR3 sequence is 14 residues long. The V gene lost 0 bases and the J gene lost 7 bases, with 12 bases spanning the gap.